The 18 T cell receptor beta chains below all came from one sample that was sequenced in a study of CD4 T cells in relation to SARS-CoV-2 and coronaviruses. Before the COVID-19 pandemic, during about 2011-2019, CD4+ T cells were taken from unexposed donors. The method was immunoSEQ multiplex PCR; TCRdb's version includes in-frame clones alone and lacks a portion of them. The sample has around 69,000 clones, around 93% seen once. Sequencing was done on a sample of naive CD4+ T cells from PBMCs. Subset specified: naive CD4+ T cells isolated by negative enrichment. The source is a human donor in good health.

V and J are TRBV28 and TRBJ2-7, with 10 bases lining up with TRBD1. CDR3 length equals 15 residues. With 6 bases clipped from V and 3 bases from J, the junction kept 8 bases outside the gene matches. Germline CDR1 and CDR2: MDHEN and SYDVKM. The CDR3 loop reads CASRDDRGLIYEQYF. Here the CDR3 DNA reads TGTGCCAGCAGAGATGACAGGGGGCTAATCTACGAGCAGTACTTC. Supplemented by reference TRBV28 and TRBJ2-7, the full variable domain reads DVKVTQSSRYLVKRTGEKVFLECVQDMDHENMFWYRQDPGLGLRLIYFSYDVKMKEKGDIPEGYSVSREKKERFSLILESASTNQTSMYLCASRDDRGLIYEQYFGPGTRLTVT.

The chain recombines TRBV25-1 with TRBJ1-5; maybe TRBD1 (6 bases). Germline V gene sequence: CDR1 MGHDK, CDR2 SYGVNS. Trimming removed 2 bases at V and 0 bases at J, with 11 bases between. This CDR3 contains 16 residues. CDR3 region: CASSEGAGVSNQPQHF. The CDR3 DNA is TGTGCCAGCAGTGAAGGGGCAGGGGTTAGCAATCAGCCCCAGCATTTT.

The chain recombines TRBV7-3 with TRBJ2-1; the D gene is possibly TRBD2 (5 bases). The V gene lost 5 bases and the J gene lost 7 bases, with 12 bases spanning the gap. The germline V gene has CDR1 SGHTA and CDR2 FQGTGA. The CDR3 covers 13 residues. This chain's CDR3 is CASSPPEGNEQFF. The CDR3 nucleotides read TGTGCCAGCAGCCCGCCCGAGGGAAATGAGCAGTTCTTC.

V usage is TRBV24-1 and J usage is TRBJ2-2; perhaps D is TRBD1 or TRBD2 (5 bases each). The CDR3 runs to 14 residues. The germline V gene has CDR1 KGHDR and CDR2 SFDVKD. Trimming took off 3 bases at V and 5 bases at J, with 9 bases between the two ends. The CDR3: CATSDPGATGELFF. Here the CDR3 DNA reads TGTGCCACCAGTGATCCCGGGGCGACCGGGGAGCTGTTTTTT.

The J gene is TRBJ1-1, the V gene TRBV4-1; 12 bases line up with TRBD1. Germline lookup yields CDR1 MGHRA and CDR2 YSYEKL. This CDR3 is 19 amino acids long. V shed 4 bases, J shed 1 base, and the junction held 13 bases outside the gene matches. The CDR3 nucleotides are TGCGCCAGCAGCCCACAGGGACAGGGGGCATTAGGGAAGAACACTGAAGCTTTCTTT. This codes for CASSPQGQGALGKNTEAFF.

The chain joins TRBV4-2 to TRBJ2-3, with 10 bases identical to TRBD2. The CDR3 sequence is 17 residues long. The germline V gene encodes CDR1 LGHNA and CDR2 YNFKEQ. After removal of 0 bases from V and 2 bases from J, the junction contained 5 bases not matched to a gene. CDR3 residues: CASSQEFTSGDTDTQYF. The CDR3 DNA sequence: TGTGCCAGCAGCCAAGAATTTACTAGCGGGGACACAGATACGCAGTATTTT.

The chain combines TRBV7-3 with TRBJ2-5; 10 nucleotides align to TRBD2. This CDR3 is 16 amino acids long. Trimming cost V 6 bases and J 2 bases; bases outside gene matches: 9. The germline V gene encodes CDR1 SGHTA and CDR2 FQGTGA. CDR3 loop: CASSKRAGGGQETQYF. The CDR3 region has the DNA TGTGCCAGCAGTAAACGAGCGGGAGGGGGACAAGAGACCCAGTACTTC.

This clone was seen just once. The chain carries TRBV5-4 and TRBJ1-5; a weak D match, TRBD1 (5 bases). V dropped 3 bases and J dropped 10 bases, with 23 bases sitting between them. Germline V lookup: CDR1 SGHNT, CDR2 YYREEE (reference sequence). This CDR3 is built from 16 residues. CDR3 sequence (DNA): TGTGCCAGCAGCTGTTCTATGGGGTGGGGGAGCGAACCCCAGCATTTT. Its translation is CASSCSMGWGSEPQHF.

V usage is TRBV19 and J usage is TRBJ2-7, with 9 bases matching TRBD2. CDR3 length equals 15 residues. Germline trimming cut 7 bases from V and 3 bases from J; bases unmatched to any gene: 10. Germline CDR1 and CDR2: LNHDA and SQIVND (reference sequence). The CDR3 nucleotides read TGTGCCAGTACAACAATAGCGGGAGATCACTACGAGCAGTACTTC. Its translation is CASTTIAGDHYEQYF.

The V call is TRBV11-2, the J call TRBJ2-2; D assignment may be TRBD1 or TRBD2 (6 bases each). Germline-derived CDR1 and CDR2 are SGHAT and FQNNGV. V was trimmed by 6 bases and J by 4 bases, leaving 15 bases between them. The CDR3 spans 15 residues. CDR3 nucleotide sequence: TGTGCCAGCAGTTACGACGGAGGGGGCACCGGGGAGCTGTTTTTT. Translated, it gives CASSYDGGGTGELFF.

The J gene is TRBJ2-1, the V gene TRBV28; TRBD2 is a possible D gene (6 bases). Trimming stripped 8 bases from V and 0 bases from J, with 8 bases between. Germline V lookup: CDR1 MDHEN, CDR2 SYDVKM. CDR3 length equals 13 residues. The CDR3: CASGRGSYNEQFF. CDR3 coding DNA: TGTGCCAGCGGGCGGGGCTCCTACAATGAGCAGTTCTTC.

The chain has TRBV19 and TRBJ2-1; 7 nucleotides align to TRBD1. This CDR3 contains 14 residues. With V trimmed by 2 bases and J by 7 bases, 5 bases remained unmatched. The germline CDR1 and CDR2 sequences are LNHDA and SQIVND (reference sequence). The CDR3 DNA is TGTGCCAGTAGTATAAGGGACAGTCCAAATGAGCAGTTCTTC. Amino acids: CASSIRDSPNEQFF.

The chain is built from TRBV2 and TRBJ2-2; TRBD2 aligns across 7 bases. This CDR3 is 14 amino acids long. After removal of 1 base from V and 7 bases from J, the junction contained 3 bases not matched to a gene. In germline, CDR1 is SNHLY, CDR2 FYNNEI. The CDR3 DNA reads TGTGCCAGCAGTGAAGGACTAGCTGGCGGGGAGCTGTTTTTT. Translation gives CASSEGLAGGELFF.

The V gene is TRBV5-1, the J gene TRBJ1-6, with TRBD1 matching over 10 bases. Germline CDR1 and CDR2: SGHRS and YFSETQ. With V trimmed by 3 bases and J by 5 bases, 2 bases remained unmatched. The CDR3 is 15 amino acids. The CDR3: CASSSGQGNNSPLHF. CDR3 nucleotides: TGCGCCAGCAGCTCGGGACAGGGGAATAATTCACCCCTCCACTTT.

The chain is built from TRBV4-1 and TRBJ2-4; D might be TRBD2 (5 bases). The CDR3 has 15 amino acids. Germline V lookup: CDR1 MGHRA, CDR2 YSYEKL. V dropped 1 base and J dropped 3 bases, with 10 bases sitting between them. The CDR3 DNA follows: TGCGCCAGCAGCCAAGGAGCGGTTAACAAAAACATTCAGTACTTC. Residues: CASSQGAVNKNIQYF.

This clone has more than one count but fewer than ten. The chain combines TRBV7-8 with TRBJ1-1; unclear D gene. The CDR3 sequence is 15 residues long. Trimming shortened V by 0 bases and J by 3 bases, and 11 bases separated the two germline ends. CDR1 and CDR2 from the germline V gene are SGHVS and FQNEAQ. CDR3 protein: CASSLAEGTHTEAFF. The CDR3 DNA is TGTGCCAGCAGCTTAGCGGAGGGTACTCACACTGAAGCTTTCTTT.

The chain joins TRBV6-1 to TRBJ2-5, with D tentatively TRBD2 (5 bases). Germline CDR1 and CDR2: MNHNS and SASEGT. The CDR3 loop spans 14 amino acids. V lost 2 bases, J lost 5 bases, and 12 bases lay in between. CDR3 protein: CASSEFSQRETQYF. The DNA for the CDR3 is TGTGCCAGCAGTGAATTCTCCCAGCGGGAGACCCAGTACTTC.

The rearrangement joins TRBV6-5 to TRBJ1-4; no definite D call. This CDR3 has 15 residues. CDR1 MNHEY and CDR2 SVGAGI come from the germline V gene. V was trimmed by 5 bases and J by 0 bases, leaving 10 bases between them. This CDR3 is CASSNPRATNEKLFF. The CDR3 DNA follows: TGTGCCAGCAGTAACCCACGGGCAACTAATGAAAAACTGTTTTTT.